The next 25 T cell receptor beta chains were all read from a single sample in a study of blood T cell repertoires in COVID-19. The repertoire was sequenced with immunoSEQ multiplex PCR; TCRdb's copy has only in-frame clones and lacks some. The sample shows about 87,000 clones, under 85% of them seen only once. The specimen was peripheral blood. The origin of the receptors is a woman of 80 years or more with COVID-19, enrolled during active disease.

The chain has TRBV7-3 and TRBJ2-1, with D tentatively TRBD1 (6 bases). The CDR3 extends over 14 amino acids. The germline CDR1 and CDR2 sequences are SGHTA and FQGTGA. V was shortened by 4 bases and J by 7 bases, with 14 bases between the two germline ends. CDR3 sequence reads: CASSSGVVGNEQFF. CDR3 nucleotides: TGTGCCAGCAGCTCAGGGGTAGTTGGGAATGAGCAGTTCTTC.

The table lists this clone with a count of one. The CDR3: CASSLGVASTGELFF. The CDR3 coding sequence is TGTGCCAGCAGCCTCGGGGTAGCGAGCACCGGGGAGCTGTTTTTT. The rearrangement links TRBV27 to TRBJ2-2; tentatively, D is TRBD2 (5 bases). Germline V CDR1 and CDR2: MNHEY, SMNVEV (reference sequence). Trimming pared 6 bases from V and 4 bases from J, leaving 15 bases between. CDR3 length: 15 amino acids.

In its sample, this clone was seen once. CDR3 coding DNA: TGTGCCAGCCGAACATCTTACACCGGGGAGCTGTTTTTT. It yields the protein CASRTSYTGELFF. This sequence joins TRBV2 and TRBJ2-2; D unclear. Looked up from germline, CDR1 is SNHLY and CDR2 is FYNNEI. Trimming left V 8 bases short and J 3 bases short, with 10 bases between. CDR3 length: 13 residues.

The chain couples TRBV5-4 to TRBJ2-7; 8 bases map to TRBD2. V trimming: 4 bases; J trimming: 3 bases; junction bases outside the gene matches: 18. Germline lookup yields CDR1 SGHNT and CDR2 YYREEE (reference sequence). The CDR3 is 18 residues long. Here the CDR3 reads CASSPGGAGETAYYEQYF. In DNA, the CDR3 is TGTGCCAGCAGCCCGGGGGGGGCAGGCGAGACAGCGTACTACGAGCAGTACTTC. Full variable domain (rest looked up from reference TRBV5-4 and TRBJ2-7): ETGVTQSPTHLIKTRGQQVTLRCSSQSGHNTVSWYQQALGQGPQFIFQYYREEENGRGNFPPRFSGLQFPNYSSELNVNALELDDSALYLCASSPGGAGETAYYEQYFGPGTRLTVT.

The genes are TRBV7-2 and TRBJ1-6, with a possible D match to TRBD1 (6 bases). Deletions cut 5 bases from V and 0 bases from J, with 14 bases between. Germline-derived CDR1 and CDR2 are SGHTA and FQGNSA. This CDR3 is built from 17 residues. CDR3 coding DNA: TGTGCCAGCAGCAAGGACAGCCCAGGCTCCTATAATTCACCCCTCCACTTT. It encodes CASSKDSPGSYNSPLHF.

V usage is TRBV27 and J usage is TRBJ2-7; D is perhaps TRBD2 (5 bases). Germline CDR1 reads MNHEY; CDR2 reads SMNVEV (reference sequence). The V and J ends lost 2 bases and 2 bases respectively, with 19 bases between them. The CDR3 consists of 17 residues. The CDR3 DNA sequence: TGTGCCAGCAGTTTAACCCCGCCGGGGTTGCGAACCTACGAGCAGTACTTC. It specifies CASSLTPPGLRTYEQYF.

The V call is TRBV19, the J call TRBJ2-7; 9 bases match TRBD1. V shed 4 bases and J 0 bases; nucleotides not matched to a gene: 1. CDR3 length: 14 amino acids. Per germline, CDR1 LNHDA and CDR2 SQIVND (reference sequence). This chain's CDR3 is CASSRTGDSYEQYF. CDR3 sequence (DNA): TGTGCCAGTAGTAGGACAGGGGACTCCTACGAGCAGTACTTC.

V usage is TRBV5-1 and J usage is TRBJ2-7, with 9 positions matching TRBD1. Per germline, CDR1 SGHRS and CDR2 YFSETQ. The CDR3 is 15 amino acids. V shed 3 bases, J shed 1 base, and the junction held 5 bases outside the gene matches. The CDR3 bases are TGCGCCAGCAGCTACTGGACAGGGGCGTCCTACGAGCAGTACTTC. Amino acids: CASSYWTGASYEQYF.

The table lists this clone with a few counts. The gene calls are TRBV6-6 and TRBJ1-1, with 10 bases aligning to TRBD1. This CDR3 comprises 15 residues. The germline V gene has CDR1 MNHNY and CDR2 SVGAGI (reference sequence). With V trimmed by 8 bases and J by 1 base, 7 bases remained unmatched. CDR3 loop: CASRSRDRGNTEAFF. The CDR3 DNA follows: TGTGCCAGCCGATCCCGGGACAGGGGGAACACTGAAGCTTTCTTT.

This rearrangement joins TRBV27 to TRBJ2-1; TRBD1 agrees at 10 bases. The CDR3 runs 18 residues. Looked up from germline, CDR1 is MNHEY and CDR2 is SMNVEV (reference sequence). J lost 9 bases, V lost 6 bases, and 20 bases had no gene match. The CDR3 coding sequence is TGTGCCAGCAGGATGGAACGAGCCGGGACAGGGGATTATGGTGAGCAGTTCTTC. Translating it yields CASRMERAGTGDYGEQFF.

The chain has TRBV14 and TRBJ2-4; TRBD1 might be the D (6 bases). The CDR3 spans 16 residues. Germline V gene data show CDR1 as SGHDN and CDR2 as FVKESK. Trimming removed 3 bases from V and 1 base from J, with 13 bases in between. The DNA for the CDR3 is TGTGCCAGCAGCCACGGTTTACAGGGTGCCAAAAACATTCAGTACTTC. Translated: CASSHGLQGAKNIQYF.

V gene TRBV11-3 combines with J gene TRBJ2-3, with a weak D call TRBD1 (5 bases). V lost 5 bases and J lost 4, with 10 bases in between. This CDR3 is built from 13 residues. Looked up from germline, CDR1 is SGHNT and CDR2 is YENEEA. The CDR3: CASSVLGPDTQYF. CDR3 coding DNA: TGTGCCAGCAGCGTATTGGGGCCAGATACGCAGTATTTT.

The CDR3 DNA follows: TGTGCCAGCAGTGCCGGTGCGCCTTACAATGAGCAGTTCTTC. Its translation is CASSAGAPYNEQFF. The genes are TRBV9 and TRBJ2-1; D unclear. CDR1 SGDLS and CDR2 YYNGEE come from the germline V gene. CDR3 length: 14 amino acids. V gave up 5 bases and J gave up 4 bases, with 13 bases separating them.

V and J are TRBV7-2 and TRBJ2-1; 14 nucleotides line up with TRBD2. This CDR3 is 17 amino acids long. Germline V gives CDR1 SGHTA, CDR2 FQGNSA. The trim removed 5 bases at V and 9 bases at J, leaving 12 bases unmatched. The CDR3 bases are TGTGCCAGCAGCCCCCGCGGACTAGCGGGGGGTCAGACTGAGCAGTTCTTC. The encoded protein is CASSPRGLAGGQTEQFF.

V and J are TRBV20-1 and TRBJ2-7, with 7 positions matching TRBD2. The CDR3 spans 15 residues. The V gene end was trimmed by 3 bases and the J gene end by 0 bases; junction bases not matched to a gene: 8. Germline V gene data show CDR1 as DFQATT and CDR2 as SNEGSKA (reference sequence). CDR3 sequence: CSASSLRGNSYEQYF. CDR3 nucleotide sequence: TGCAGTGCTAGTTCCTTGCGGGGGAACTCCTACGAGCAGTACTTC.

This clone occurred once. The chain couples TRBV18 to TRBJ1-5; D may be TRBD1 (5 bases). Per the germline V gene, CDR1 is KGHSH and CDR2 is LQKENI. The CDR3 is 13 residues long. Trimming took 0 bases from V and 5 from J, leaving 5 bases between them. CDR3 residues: CASSPPGDQPQHF. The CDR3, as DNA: TGTGCCAGCTCACCACCAGGGGATCAGCCCCAGCATTTT.

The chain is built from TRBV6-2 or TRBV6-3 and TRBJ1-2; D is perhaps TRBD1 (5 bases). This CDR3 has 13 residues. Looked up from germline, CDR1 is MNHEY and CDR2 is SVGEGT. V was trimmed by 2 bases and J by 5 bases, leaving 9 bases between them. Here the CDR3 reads CASSYRQGYGYTF. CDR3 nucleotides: TGTGCCAGCAGTTACCGCCAGGGTTATGGCTACACCTTC.

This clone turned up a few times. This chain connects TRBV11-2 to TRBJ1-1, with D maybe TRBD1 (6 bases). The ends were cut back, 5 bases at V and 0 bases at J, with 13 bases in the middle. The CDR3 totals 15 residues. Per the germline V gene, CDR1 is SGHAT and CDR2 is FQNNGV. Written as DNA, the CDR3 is TGTGCCAGCAGCCTCCACAGGGCCATGAACACTGAAGCTTTCTTT. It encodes CASSLHRAMNTEAFF.

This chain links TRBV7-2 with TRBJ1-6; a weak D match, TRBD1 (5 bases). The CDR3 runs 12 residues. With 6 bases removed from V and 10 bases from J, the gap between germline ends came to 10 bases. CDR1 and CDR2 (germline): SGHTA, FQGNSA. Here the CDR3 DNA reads TGTGCCAGCAGTTCCGGACACTCACCCCTCCACTTT. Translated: CASSSGHSPLHF. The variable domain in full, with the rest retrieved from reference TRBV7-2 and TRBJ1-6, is GAGVSQSPSNKVTEKGKDVELRCDPISGHTALYWYRQSLGQGLEFLIYFQGNSAPDKSGLPSDRFSAERTGGSVSTLTIQRTQQEDSAVYLCASSSGHSPLHFGNGTRLTVT.

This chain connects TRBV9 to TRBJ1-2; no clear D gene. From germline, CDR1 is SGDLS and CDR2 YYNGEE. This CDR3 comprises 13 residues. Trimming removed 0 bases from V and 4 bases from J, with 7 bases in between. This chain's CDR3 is CASSVGATYGYTF. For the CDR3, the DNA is TGTGCCAGCAGCGTAGGAGCCACCTATGGCTACACCTTC.

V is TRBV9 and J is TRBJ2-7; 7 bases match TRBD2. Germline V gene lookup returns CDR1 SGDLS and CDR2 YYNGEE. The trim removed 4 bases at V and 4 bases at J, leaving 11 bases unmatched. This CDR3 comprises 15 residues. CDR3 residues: CASSPSGVSGYEQYF. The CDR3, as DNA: TGTGCCAGCAGCCCAAGCGGGGTGTCTGGATACGAGCAGTACTTC.

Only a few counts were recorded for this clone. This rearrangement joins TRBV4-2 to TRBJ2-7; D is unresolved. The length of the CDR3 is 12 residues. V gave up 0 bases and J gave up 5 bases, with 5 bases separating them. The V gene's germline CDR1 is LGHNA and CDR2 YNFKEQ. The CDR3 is CASSQDVNEQYF. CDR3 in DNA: TGTGCCAGCAGCCAAGATGTCAACGAGCAGTACTTC.

This CDR3 is CASSENRINQYF. The CDR3 bases are TGTGCCAGCAGTGAGAACAGGATCAATCAGTACTTC. The chain couples TRBV2 to TRBJ2-7; possibly TRBD1 for D (5 bases). Trimming shortened V by 3 bases and J by 10 bases, and 13 bases separated the two germline ends. Germline loops: CDR1 SNHLY, CDR2 FYNNEI. The CDR3 runs to 12 residues.

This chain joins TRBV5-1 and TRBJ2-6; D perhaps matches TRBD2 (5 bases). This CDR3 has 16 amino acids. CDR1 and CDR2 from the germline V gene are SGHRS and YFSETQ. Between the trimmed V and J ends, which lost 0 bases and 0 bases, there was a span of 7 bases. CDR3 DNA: TGCGCCAGCAGCTTGGGACTACTCTCTGGGGCCAACGTCCTGACTTTC. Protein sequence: CASSLGLLSGANVLTF.

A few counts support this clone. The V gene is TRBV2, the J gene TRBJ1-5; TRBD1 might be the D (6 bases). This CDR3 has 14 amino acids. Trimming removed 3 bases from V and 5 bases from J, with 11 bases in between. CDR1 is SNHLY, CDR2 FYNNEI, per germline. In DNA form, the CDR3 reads TGTGCCAGCAGTGACAGGGGAGGGGATCAGCCCCAGCATTTT. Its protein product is CASSDRGGDQPQHF.